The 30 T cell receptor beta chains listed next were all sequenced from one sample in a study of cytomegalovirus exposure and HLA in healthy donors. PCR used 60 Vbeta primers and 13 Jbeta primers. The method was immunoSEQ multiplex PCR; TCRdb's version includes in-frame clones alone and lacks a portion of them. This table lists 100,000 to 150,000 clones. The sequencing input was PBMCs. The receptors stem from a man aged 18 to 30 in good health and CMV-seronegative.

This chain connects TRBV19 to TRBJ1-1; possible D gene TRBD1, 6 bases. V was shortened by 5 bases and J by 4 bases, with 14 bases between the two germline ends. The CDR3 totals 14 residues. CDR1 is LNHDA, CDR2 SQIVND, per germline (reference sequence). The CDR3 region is CASSYWGRSTEAFF. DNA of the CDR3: TGTGCCAGTAGTTATTGGGGGCGAAGCACTGAAGCTTTCTTT.

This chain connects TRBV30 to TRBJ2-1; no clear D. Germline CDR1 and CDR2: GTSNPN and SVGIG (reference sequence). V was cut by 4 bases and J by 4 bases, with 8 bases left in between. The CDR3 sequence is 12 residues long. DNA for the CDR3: TGTGCCTGGACTATCCGGTACAATGAGCAGTTCTTC. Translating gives CAWTIRYNEQFF.

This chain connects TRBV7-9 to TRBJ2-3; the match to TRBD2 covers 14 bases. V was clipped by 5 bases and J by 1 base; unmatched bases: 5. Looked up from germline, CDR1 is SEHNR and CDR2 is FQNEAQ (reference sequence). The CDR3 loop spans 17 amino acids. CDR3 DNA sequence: TGTGCCAGCAGCCTGACTAGCGGGGGGGCGGGCACAGATACGCAGTATTTT. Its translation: CASSLTSGGAGTDTQYF.

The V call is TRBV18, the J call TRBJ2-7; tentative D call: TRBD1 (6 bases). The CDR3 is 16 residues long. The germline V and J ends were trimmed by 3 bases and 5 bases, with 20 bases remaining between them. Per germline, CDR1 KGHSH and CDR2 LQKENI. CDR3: CASSPRTGPLPNEQYF. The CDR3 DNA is TGTGCCAGCTCACCCCGAACAGGGCCCCTCCCGAACGAGCAGTACTTC.

The CDR3 bases are TGTGCCAGCAGCTCCAGACAGGCTTCCTACGAGCAGTACTTC. Translation gives CASSSRQASYEQYF. V usage is TRBV7-2 and J usage is TRBJ2-7; D is perhaps TRBD1 (6 bases). V lost 4 bases and J 1 base, leaving 11 bases between the germline ends. CDR3 length: 14 amino acids. Germline V gene sequence: CDR1 SGHTA, CDR2 FQGNSA.

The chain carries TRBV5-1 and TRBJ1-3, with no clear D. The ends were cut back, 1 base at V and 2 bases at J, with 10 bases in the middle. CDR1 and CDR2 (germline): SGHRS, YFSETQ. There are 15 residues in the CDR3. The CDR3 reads CASSLLSRAGNTIYF. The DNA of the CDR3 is TGCGCCAGCAGCTTGTTGAGTCGAGCTGGAAACACCATATATTTT.

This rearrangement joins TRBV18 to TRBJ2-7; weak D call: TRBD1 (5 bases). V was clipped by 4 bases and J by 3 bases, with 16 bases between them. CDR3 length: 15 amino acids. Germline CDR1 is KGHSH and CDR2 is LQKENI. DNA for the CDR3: TGTGCCAGCTCACTACAGGTTGGGGTGAACTACGAGCAGTACTTC. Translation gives CASSLQVGVNYEQYF.

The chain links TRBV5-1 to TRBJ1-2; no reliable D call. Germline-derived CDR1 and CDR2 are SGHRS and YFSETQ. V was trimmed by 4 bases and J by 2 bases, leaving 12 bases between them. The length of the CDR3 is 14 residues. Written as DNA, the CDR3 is TGCGCCAGCAGCGAGGCCTCTTTGAACTATGGCTACACCTTC. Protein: CASSEASLNYGYTF.

The CDR3 sequence: CASSLALGYGYTF. The CDR3 DNA reads TGTGCCAGCAGCTTAGCGCTCGGCTATGGCTACACCTTC. The V and J genes are TRBV7-9 and TRBJ1-2; no firm D call. Germline values: CDR1 SEHNR, CDR2 FQNEAQ (reference sequence). The CDR3 runs 13 residues. V shed 0 bases and J shed 4 bases, with 6 bases lying between them.

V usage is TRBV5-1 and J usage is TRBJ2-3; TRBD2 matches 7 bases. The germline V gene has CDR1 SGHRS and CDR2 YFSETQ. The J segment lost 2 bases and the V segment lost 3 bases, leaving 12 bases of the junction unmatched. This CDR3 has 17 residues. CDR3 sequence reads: CASSSEGLADSTDTQYF. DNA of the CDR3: TGCGCCAGCAGCTCCGAGGGGCTAGCGGACTCCACAGATACGCAGTATTTT.

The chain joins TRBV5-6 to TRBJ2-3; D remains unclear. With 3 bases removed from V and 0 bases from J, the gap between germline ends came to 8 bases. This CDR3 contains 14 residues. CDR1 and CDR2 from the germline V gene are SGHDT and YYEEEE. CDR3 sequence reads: CASSYARSTDTQYF. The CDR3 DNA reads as TGTGCCAGCAGCTACGCGCGAAGCACAGATACGCAGTATTTT.

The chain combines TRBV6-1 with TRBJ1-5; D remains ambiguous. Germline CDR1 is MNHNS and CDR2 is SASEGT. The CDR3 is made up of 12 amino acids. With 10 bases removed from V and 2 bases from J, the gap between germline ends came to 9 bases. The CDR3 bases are TGTGCCACTAACCTAGGCAATCAGCCCCAGCATTTT. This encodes CATNLGNQPQHF.

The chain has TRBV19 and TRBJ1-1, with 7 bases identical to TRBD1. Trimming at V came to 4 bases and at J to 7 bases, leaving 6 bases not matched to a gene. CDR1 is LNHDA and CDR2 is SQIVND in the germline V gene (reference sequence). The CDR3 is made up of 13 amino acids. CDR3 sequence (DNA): TGTGCCAGTAGTACCACCAGGACAGGTGAAGCTTTCTTT. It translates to CASSTTRTGEAFF.

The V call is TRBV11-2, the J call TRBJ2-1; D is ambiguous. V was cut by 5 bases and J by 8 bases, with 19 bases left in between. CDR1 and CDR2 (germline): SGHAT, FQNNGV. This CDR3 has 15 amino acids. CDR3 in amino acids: CASSLTVRSLDEQFF. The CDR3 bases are TGTGCCAGCAGCCTAACGGTGAGATCCCTGGATGAGCAGTTCTTC.

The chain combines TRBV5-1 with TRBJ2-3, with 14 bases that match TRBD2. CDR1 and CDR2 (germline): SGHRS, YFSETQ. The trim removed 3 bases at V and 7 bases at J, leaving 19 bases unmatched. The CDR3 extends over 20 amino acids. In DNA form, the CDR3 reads TGCGCCAGCAGCTCAGGACTAGCGGGGGGCCGCGCTCTTGGAAGGAATACGCAGTATTTT. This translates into CASSSGLAGGRALGRNTQYF.

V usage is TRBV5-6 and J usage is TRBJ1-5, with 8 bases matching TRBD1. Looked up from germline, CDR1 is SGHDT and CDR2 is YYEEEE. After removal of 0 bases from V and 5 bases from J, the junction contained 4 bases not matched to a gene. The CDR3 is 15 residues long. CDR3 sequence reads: CASSLADRGHQPQHF. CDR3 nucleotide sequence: TGTGCCAGCAGCTTGGCCGACAGGGGTCATCAGCCCCAGCATTTT. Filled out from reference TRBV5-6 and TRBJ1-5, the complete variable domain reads DAGVTQSPTHLIKTRGQQVTLRCSPKSGHDTVSWYQQALGQGPQFIFQYYEEEERQRGNFPDRFSGHQFPNYSSELNVNALLLGDSALYLCASSLADRGHQPQHFGDGTRLSIL.

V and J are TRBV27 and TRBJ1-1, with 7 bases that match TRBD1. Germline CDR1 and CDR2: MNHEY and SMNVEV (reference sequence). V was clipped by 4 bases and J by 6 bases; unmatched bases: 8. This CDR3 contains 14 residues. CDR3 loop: CASSYRGLSAEAFF. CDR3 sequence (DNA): TGTGCCAGCAGTTACAGGGGTTTGAGCGCTGAAGCTTTCTTT.

DNA of the CDR3: TGTGCCAGCAGCTGGGGGAGGGGGAGTACTGAAGCTTTCTTT. Its protein product is CASSWGRGSTEAFF. This chain joins TRBV9 and TRBJ1-1; perhaps TRBD1 as D (6 bases). CDR3 length equals 14 residues. Germline V gene lookup returns CDR1 SGDLS and CDR2 YYNGEE. V shed 4 bases and J shed 5 bases, with 15 bases lying between them.

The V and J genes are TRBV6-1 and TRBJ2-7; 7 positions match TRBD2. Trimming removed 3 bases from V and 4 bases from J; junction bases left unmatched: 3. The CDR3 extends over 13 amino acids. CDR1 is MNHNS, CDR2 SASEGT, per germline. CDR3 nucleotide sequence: TGTGCCAGCAGTGATGGGGGAGGGTACGAGCAGTACTTC. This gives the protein CASSDGGGYEQYF.

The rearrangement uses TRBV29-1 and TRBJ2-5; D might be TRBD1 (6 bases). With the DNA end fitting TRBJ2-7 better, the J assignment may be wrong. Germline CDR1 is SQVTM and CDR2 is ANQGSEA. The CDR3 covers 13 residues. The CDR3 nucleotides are TGCAGCGTTGGCGGCGGACAGTACTACGAGCAGTACTTC. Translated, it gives CSVGGGQYYEQYF.

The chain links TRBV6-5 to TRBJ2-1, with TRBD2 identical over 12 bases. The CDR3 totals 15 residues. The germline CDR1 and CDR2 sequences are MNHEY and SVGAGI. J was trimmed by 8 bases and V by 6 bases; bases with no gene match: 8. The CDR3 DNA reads TGTGCCAGCAGCCGAGGACTAGCGGGGAATTATGAGCAGTTCTTC. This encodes CASSRGLAGNYEQFF.

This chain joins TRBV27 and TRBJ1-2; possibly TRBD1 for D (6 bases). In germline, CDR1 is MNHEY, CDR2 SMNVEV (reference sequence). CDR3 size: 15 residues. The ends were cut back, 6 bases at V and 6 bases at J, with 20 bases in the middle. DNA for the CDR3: TGTGCCAGCAGCACAGGGTTACTCGATTCTGATGGCTACACCTTC. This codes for CASSTGLLDSDGYTF.

The CDR3: CASSPQGQLLYEQYF. CDR3 coding DNA: TGTGCCAGCAGTCCACAGGGACAGCTACTCTACGAGCAGTACTTC. V gene TRBV6-1 combines with J gene TRBJ2-7; 7 bases are a match to TRBD1. This CDR3 has 15 residues. The V and J ends lost 5 bases and 3 bases, in that order; junction bases with no gene match: 10. Germline V gene lookup returns CDR1 MNHNS and CDR2 SASEGT.

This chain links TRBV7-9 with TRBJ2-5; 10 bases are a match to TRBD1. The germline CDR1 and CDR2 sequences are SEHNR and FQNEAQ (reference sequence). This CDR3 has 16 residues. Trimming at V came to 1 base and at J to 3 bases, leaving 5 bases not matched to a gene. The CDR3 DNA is TGTGCCAGCAGCTTAGGATTTGGGACAGGGGAAGAGACCCAGTACTTC. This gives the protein CASSLGFGTGEETQYF.

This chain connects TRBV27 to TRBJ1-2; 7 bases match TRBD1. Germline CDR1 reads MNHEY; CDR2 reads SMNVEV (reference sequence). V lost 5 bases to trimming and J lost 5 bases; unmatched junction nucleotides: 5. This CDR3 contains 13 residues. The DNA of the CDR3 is TGTGCCAGCAGTCCGGGACAGTTATATGGCTACACCTTC. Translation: CASSPGQLYGYTF.

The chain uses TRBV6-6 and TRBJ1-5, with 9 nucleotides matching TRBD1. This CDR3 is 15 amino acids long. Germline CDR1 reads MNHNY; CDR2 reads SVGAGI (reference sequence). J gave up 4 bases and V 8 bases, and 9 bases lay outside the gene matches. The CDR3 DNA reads TGTGCCAGCTCCTTGACCGGGACAGGGAATCAGCCCCAGCATTTT. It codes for CASSLTGTGNQPQHF.

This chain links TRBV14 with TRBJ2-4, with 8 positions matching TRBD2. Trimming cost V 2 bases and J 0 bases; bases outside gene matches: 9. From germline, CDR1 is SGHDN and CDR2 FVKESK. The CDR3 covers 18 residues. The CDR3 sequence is CASSQHGSGAVAKNIQYF. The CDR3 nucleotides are TGTGCCAGCAGCCAACATGGTAGCGGGGCCGTAGCCAAAAACATTCAGTACTTC. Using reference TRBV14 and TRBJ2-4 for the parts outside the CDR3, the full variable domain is EAGVTQFPSHSVIEKGQTVTLRCDPISGHDNLYWYRRVMGKEIKFLLHFVKESKQDESGMPNNRFLAERTGGTYSTLKVQPAELEDSGVYFCASSQHGSGAVAKNIQYFGAGTRLSVL.

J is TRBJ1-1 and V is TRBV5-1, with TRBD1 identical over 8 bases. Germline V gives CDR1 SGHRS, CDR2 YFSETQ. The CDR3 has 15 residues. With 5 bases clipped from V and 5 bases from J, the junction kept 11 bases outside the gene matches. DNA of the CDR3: TGCGCCAGCAGACAACAGGGGGGTGTGAGAACTGAAGCTTTCTTT. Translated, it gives CASRQQGGVRTEAFF.

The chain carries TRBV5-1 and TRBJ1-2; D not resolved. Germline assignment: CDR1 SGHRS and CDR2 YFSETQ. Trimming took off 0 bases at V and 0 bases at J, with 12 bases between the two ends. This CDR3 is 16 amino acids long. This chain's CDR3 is CASSLAYKPSNYGYTF. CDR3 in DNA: TGCGCCAGCAGCTTGGCCTATAAGCCATCTAACTATGGCTACACCTTC.

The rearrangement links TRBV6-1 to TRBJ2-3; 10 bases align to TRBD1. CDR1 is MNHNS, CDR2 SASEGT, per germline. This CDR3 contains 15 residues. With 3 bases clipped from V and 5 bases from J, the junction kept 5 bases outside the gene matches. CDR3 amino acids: CASSDVTGGQDTQYF. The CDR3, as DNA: TGTGCCAGCAGTGACGTGACAGGGGGCCAAGATACGCAGTATTTT.